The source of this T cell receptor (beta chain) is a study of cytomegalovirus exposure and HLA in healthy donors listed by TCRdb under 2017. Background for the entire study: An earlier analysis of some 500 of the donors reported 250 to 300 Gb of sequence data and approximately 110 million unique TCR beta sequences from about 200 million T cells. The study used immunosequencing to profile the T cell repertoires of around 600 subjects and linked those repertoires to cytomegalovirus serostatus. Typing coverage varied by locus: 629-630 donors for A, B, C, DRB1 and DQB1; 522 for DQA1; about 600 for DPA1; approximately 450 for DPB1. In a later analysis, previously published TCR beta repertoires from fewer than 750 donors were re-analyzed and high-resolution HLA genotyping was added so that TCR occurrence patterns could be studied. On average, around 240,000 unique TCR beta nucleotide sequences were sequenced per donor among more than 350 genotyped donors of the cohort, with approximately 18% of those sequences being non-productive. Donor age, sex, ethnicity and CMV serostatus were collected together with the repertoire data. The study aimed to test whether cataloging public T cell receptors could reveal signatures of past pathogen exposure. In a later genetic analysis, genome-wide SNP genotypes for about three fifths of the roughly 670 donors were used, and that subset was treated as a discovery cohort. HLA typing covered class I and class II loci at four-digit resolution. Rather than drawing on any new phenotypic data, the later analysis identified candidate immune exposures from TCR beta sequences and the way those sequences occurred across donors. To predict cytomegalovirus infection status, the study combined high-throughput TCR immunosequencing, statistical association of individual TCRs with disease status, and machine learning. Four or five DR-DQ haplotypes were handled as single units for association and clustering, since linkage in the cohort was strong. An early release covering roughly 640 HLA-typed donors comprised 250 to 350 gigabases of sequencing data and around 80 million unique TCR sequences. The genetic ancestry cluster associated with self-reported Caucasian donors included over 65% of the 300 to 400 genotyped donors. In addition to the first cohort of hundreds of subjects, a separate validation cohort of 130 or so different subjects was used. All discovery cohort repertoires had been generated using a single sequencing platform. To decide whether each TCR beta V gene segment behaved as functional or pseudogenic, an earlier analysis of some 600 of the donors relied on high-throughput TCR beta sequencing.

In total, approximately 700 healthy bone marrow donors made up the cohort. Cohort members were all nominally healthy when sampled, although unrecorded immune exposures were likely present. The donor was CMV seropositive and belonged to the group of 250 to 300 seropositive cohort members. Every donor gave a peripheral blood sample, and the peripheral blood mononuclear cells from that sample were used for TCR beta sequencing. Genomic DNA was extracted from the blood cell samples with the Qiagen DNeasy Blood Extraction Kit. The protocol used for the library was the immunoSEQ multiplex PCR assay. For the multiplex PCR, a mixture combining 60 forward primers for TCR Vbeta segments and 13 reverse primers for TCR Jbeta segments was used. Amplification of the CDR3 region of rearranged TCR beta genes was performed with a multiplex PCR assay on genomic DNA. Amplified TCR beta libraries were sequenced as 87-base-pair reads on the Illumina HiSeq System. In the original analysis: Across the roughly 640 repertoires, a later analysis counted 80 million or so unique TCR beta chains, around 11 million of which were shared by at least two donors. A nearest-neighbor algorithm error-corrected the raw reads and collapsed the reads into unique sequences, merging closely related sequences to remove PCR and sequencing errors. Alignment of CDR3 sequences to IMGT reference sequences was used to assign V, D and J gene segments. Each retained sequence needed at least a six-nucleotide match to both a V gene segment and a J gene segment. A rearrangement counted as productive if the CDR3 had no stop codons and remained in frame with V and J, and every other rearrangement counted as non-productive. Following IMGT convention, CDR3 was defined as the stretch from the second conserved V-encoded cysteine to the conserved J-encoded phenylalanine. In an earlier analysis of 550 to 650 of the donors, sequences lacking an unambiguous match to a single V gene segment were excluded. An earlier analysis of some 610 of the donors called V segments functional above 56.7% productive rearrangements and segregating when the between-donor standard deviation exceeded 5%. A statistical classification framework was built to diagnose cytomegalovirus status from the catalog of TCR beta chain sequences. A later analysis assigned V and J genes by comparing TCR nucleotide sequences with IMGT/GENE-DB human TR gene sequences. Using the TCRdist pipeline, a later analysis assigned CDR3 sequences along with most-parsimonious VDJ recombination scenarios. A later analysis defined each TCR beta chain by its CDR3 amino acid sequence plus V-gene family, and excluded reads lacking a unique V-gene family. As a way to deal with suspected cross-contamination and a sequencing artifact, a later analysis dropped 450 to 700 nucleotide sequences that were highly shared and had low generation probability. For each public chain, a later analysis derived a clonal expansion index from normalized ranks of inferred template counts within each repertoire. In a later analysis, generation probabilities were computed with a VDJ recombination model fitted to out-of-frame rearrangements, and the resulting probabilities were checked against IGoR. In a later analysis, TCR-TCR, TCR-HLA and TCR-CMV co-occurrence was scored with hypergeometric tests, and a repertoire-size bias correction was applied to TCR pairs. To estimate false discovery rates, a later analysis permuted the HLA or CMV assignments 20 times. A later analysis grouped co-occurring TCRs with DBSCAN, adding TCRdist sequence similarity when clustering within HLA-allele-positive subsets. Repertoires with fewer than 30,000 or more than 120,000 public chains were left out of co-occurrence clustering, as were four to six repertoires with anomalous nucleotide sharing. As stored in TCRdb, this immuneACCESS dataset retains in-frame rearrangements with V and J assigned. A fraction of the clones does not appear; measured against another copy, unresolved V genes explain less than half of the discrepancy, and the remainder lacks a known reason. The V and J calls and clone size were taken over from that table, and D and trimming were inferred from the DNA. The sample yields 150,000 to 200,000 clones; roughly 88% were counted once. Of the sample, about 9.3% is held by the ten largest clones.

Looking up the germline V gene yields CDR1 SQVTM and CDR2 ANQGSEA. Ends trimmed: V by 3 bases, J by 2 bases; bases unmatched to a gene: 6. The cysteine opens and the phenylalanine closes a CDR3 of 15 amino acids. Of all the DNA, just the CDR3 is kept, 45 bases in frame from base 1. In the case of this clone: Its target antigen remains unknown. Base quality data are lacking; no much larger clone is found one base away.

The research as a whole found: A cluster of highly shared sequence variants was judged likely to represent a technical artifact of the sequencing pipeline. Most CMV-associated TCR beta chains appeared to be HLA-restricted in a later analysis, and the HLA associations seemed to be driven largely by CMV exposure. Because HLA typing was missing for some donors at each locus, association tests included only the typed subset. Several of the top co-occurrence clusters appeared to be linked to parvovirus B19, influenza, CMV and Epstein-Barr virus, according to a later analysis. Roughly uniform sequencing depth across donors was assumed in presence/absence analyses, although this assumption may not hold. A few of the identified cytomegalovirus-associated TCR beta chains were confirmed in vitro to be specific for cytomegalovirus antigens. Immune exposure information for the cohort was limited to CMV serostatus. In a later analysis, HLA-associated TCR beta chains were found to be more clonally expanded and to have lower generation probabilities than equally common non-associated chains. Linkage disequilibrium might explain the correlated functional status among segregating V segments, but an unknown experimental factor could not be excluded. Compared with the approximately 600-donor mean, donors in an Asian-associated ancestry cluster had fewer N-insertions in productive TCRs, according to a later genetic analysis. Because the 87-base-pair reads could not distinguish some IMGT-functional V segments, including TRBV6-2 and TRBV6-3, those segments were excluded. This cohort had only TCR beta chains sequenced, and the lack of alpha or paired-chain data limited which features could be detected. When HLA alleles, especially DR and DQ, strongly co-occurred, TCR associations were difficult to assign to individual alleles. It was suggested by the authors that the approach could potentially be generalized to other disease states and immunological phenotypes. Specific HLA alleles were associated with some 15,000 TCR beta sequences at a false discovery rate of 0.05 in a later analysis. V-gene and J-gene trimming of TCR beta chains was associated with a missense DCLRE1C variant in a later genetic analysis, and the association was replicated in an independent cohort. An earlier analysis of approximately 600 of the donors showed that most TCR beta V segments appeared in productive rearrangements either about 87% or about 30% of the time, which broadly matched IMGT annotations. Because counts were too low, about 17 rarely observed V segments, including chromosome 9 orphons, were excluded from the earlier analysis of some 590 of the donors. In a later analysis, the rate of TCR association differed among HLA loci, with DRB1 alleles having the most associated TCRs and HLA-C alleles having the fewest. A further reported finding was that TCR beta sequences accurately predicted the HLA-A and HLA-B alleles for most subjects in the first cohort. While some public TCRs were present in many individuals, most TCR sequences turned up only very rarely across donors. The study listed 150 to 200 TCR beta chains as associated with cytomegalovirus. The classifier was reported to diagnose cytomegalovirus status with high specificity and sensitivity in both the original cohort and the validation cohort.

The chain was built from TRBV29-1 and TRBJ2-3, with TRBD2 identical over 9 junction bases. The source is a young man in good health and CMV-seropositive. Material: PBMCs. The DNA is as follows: TGCAGCGTTGACAGGCTAGCGGGGACCACAGATACGCAGTATTTT. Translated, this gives CSVDRLAGTTDTQYF.